The rows below give T cell receptor beta chains drawn from one sample of a study of blood T cell repertoires in COVID-19. TCRdb's table, derived via immunoSEQ multiplex PCR, lists solely in-frame clones and lacks some. The table has approximately 180,000 clones, about 91% seen once. Sequencing used PBMCs or T cells enriched from blood (not recorded which). The origin of the receptors is a woman between 40 and 55 years old with acute COVID-19. The conserved cysteine and the conserved F or W are not part of the CDR3 here. A D gene is named only where the DNA matches it firmly.

V,J,D,CDR3
TRBV5-1,TRBJ2-7,-,ASSSGQRSYEQY
TRBV12-3/TRBV12-4,TRBJ2-2,-,ASREGTGELF
TRBV29-1,TRBJ1-2,-,SVLRETAPYGYT
TRBV5-5,TRBJ1-6,-,ASSTGQPYNSPLH
TRBV29-1,TRBJ2-7,TRBD1,SVRQGTYEQY
TRBV7-2,TRBJ2-2,TRBD2,ASSLVGNSGGPRPGELF
TRBV7-9,TRBJ1-1,-,ASSPMGGMNTEAF
TRBV6-5,TRBJ1-5,-,ASSLGAGQPQH
TRBV7-9,TRBJ1-6,TRBD1,ASSDGQGEAPLH
TRBV12-3/TRBV12-4,TRBJ2-1,TRBD1,ASTLVRGHEQF
TRBV5-8,TRBJ2-5,-,ASTHGRGANQETQY
TRBV5-4,TRBJ1-6,-,ASSLGGREGSSYNSPLH
TRBV6-5,TRBJ2-7,TRBD2,ASTTGLAGVYEQY
TRBV7-9,TRBJ2-1,TRBD2,ASSRLANEQF
TRBV15,TRBJ2-2,TRBD2,ATSRDLAGPGELF
TRBV4-1,TRBJ2-7,-,ASSHGGSSYEQY
TRBV7-2,TRBJ1-2,-,ASSVSESGYGYT
TRBV7-8,TRBJ2-5,TRBD2,ASSAGRGDETQY
TRBV9,TRBJ2-1,TRBD2,ASSDSGANRLSEQF
TRBV5-4,TRBJ1-4,TRBD1,ASSATSGTGREKLF
TRBV12-3/TRBV12-4,TRBJ2-7,-,ASTRGAVEQY
TRBV6-1,TRBJ1-5,-,ASSEVGAGQPQH
TRBV18,TRBJ2-5,TRBD2,ASSPDSGKGETQY
TRBV24-1,TRBJ2-1,TRBD1,ATEGDRVGQNEQF
TRBV15,TRBJ2-7,-,ATSRGGDIYEQY
TRBV24-1,TRBJ1-1,-,ATSDPDGQGNTEAF
TRBV7-2,TRBJ2-1,TRBD2,ASSPWTSEGDEQF
TRBV3-1/TRBV3-2,TRBJ1-2,-,ASSQSGRVGYGYT
TRBV15,TRBJ1-1,-,ATSRDSRQAGAF
TRBV7-9,TRBJ2-1,TRBD2,ASSLPSGRANEQF
TRBV7-6,TRBJ2-2,-,ASSLALGSSNTGELF
TRBV7-2,TRBJ1-2,-,ASSLEGWNYGYT
TRBV2,TRBJ2-3,TRBD1,ASSGRDSYTDTQY
TRBV14,TRBJ2-2,TRBD1,ASSQDFPHRDRGPGELF
TRBV28,TRBJ2-5,TRBD2,ASMGLAGGRETQY
TRBV19,TRBJ1-1,-,ASSRGLNTEAF
TRBV28,TRBJ1-5,-,ASSLGLGGDQPQH
TRBV18,TRBJ1-2,-,ASSPDQGLDGYT
TRBV6-1,TRBJ1-2,-,ASSESRDIGYT
TRBV3-1/TRBV3-2,TRBJ2-3,TRBD2,ASSRLAGRTDTQY
TRBV25-1,TRBJ2-7,-,ASRETYEQY
TRBV2,TRBJ1-2,-,ASSEAAIGHT